This T cell receptor (beta chain) was captured in a study of T cell repertoires in cytomegalovirus infection. V lost 1 base and J 5 bases, leaving 8 bases between the germline ends. Germline V gene lookup returns CDR1 MGHRA and CDR2 YSYEKL. The CDR3 has 13 residues. This clonotype was observed many times. Each CDR3 protein gets one entry after TCRdb re-called the reads with MiXCR. The sample has roughly 150,000 distinct CDR3 sequences, around a quarter seen once. The TCR originated in a human donor in good health (CMV status not recorded). Some clones in this sample may be carry-over from other donors' samples. Material for sequencing was PBMCs. The chain employs TRBV4-1 and TRBJ2-5; no definite D call. The CDR3 DNA reads as TGCGCCAGCAGCCAAGCCCCCGCGGAGACCCAGTACTTC. Amino acid sequence: CASSQAPAETQYF.